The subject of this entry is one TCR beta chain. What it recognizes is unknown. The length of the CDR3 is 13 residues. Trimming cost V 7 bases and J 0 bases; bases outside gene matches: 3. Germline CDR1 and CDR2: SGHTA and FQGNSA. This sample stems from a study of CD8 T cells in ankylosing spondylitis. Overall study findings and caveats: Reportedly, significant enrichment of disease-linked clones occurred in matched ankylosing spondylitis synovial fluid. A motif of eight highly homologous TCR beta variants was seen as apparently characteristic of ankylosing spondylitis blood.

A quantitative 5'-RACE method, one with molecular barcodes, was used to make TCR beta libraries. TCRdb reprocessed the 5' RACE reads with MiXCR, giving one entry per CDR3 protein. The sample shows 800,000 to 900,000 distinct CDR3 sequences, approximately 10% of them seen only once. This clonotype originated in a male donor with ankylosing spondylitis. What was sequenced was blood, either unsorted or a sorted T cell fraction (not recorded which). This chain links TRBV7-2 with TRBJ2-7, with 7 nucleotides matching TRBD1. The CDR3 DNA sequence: TGTGCCAGCAAGACAGGGAGCTCCTACGAGCAGTACTTC. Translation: CASKTGSSYEQYF.